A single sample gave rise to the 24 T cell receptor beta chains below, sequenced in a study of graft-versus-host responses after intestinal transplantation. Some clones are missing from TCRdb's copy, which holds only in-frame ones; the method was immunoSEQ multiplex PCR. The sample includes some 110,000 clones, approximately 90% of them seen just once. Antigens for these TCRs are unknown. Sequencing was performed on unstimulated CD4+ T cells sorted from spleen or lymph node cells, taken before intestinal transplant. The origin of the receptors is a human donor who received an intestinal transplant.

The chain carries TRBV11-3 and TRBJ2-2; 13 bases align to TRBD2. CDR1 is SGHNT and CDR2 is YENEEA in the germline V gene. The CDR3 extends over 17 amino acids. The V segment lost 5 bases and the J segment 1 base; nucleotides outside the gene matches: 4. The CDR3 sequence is CASSGGTSGENTGELFF. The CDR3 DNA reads TGTGCCAGCAGCGGAGGGACTAGCGGGGAGAACACCGGGGAGCTGTTTTTT.

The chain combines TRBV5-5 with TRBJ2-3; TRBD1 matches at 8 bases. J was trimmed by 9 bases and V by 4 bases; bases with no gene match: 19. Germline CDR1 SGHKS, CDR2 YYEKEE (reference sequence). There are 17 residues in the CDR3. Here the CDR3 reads CASSQITGTGWLWTQYF. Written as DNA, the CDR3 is TGTGCCAGCAGCCAAATAACCGGGACAGGTTGGTTATGGACGCAGTATTTT.

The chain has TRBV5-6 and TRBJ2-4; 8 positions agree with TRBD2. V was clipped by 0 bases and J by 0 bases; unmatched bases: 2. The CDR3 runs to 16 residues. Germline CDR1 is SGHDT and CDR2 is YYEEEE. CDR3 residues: CASSLGLAGAKNIQYF. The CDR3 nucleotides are TGTGCCAGCAGCTTGGGGCTAGCGGGAGCCAAAAACATTCAGTACTTC.

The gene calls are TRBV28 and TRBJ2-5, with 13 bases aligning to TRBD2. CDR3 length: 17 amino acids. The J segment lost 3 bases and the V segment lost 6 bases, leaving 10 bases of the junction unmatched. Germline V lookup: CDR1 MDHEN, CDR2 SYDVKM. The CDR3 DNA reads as TGTGCCAGCAGGCCCCCGGGACTAGCGGGGTTTAAAGAGACCCAGTACTTC. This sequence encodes CASRPPGLAGFKETQYF.

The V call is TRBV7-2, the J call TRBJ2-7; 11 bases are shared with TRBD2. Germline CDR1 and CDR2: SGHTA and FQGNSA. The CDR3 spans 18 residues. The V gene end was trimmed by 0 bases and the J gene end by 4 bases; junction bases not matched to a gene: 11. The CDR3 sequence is CASSLAKWNSGGAYEQYF. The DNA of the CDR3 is TGTGCCAGCAGCTTAGCGAAGTGGAATAGCGGGGGGGCATACGAGCAGTACTTC.

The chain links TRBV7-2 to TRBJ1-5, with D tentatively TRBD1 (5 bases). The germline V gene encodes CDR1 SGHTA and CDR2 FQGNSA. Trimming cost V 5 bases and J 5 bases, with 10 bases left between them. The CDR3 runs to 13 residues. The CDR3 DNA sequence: TGTGCCAGCAGCATCCGGGGGGATCAGCCCCAGCATTTT. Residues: CASSIRGDQPQHF. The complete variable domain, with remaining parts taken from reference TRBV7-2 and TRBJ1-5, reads GAGVSQSPSNKVTEKGKDVELRCDPISGHTALYWYRQSLGQGLEFLIYFQGNSAPDKSGLPSDRFSAERTGGSVSTLTIQRTQQEDSAVYLCASSIRGDQPQHFGDGTRLSIL.

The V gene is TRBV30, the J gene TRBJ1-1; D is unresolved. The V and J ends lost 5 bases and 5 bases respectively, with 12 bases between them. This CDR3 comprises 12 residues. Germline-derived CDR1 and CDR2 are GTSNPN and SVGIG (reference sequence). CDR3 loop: CAWHRWETEAFF. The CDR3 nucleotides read TGTGCCTGGCACCGTTGGGAGACTGAAGCTTTCTTT. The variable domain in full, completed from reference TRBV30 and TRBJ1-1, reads SQTIHQWPATLVQPVGSPLSLECTVEGTSNPNLYWYRQAAGRGLQLLFYSVGIGQISSEVPQNLSASRPQDRQFILSSKKLLLSDSGFYLCAWHRWETEAFFGQGTRLTVV.

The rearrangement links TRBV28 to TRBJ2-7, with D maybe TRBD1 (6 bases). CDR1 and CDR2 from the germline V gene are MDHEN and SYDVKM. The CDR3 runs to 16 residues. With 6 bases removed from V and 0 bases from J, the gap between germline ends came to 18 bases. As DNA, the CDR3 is TGTGCCAGCAGCCGGGGACATCGATTGAGCTCCTACGAGCAGTACTTC. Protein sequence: CASSRGHRLSSYEQYF.

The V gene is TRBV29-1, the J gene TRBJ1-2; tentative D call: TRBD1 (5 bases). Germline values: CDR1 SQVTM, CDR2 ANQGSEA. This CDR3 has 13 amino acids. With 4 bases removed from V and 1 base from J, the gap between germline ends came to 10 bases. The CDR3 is CSVGQLLNYGYTF. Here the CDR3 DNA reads TGCAGCGTTGGACAGTTACTTAACTATGGCTACACCTTC.

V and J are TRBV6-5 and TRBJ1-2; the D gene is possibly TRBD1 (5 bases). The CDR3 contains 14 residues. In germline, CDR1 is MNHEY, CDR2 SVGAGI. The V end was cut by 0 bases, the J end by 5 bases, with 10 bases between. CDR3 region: CASSYSAGKYGYTF. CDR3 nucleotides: TGTGCCAGCAGTTACTCGGCAGGGAAGTATGGCTACACCTTC.

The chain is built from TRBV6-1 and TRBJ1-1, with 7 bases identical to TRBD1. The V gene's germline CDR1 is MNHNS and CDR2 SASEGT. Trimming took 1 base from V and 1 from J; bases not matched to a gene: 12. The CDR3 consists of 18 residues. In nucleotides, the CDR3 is TGTGCCAGCAGTGAAGAGGGCCAGGGGGAGGTTGGGAACACTGAAGCTTTCTTT. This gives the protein CASSEEGQGEVGNTEAFF.

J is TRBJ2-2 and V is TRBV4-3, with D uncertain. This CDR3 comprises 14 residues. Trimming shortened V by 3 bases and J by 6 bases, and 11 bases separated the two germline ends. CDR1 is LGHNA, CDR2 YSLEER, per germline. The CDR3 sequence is CASSQALGPGELFF. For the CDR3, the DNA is TGCGCCAGCAGCCAGGCCCTTGGGCCCGGGGAGCTGTTTTTT.

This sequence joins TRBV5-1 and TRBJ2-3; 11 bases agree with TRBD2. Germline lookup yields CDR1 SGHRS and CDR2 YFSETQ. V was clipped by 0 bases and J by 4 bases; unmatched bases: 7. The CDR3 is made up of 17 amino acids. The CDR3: CASSLAPLAGEPDTQYF. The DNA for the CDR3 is TGCGCCAGCAGCTTGGCCCCACTAGCGGGAGAGCCAGATACGCAGTATTTT. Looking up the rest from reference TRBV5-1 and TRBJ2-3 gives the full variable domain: KAGVTQTPRYLIKTRGQQVTLSCSPISGHRSVSWYQQTPGQGLQFLFEYFSETQRNKGNFPGRFSGRQFSNSRSEMNVSTLELGDSALYLCASSLAPLAGEPDTQYFGPGTRLTVL.

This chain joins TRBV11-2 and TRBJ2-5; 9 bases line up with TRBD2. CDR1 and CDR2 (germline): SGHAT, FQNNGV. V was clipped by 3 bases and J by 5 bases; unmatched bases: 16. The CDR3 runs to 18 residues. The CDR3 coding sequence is TGTGCCAGCAGCTTGAGTATGTGGACAGCGGGGGGCCGGGAGACCCAGTACTTC. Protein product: CASSLSMWTAGGRETQYF.

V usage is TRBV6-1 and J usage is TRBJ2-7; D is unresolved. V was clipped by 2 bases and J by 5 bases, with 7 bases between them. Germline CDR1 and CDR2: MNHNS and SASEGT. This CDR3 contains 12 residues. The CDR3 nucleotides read TGTGCCAGCAGTGAATACAGAGACGAGCAGTACTTC. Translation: CASSEYRDEQYF.

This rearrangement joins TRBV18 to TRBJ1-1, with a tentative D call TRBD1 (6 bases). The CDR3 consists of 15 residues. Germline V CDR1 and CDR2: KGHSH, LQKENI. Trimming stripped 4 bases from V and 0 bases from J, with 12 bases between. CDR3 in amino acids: CASSLWTAMNTEAFF. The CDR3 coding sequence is TGTGCCAGCTCACTATGGACAGCGATGAACACTGAAGCTTTCTTT.

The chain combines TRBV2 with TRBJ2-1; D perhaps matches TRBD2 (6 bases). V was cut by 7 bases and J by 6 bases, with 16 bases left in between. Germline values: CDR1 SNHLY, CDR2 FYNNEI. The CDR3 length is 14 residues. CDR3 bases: TGTGCCAGCACCCCTCTGGCGGGGCCCAATGAGCAGTTCTTC. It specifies CASTPLAGPNEQFF. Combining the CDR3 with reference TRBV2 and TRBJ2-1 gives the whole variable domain EPEVTQTPSHQVTQMGQEVILRCVPISNHLYFYWYRQILGQKVEFLVSFYNNEISEKSEIFDDQFSVERPDGSNFTLKIRSTKLEDSAMYFCASTPLAGPNEQFFGPGTRLTVL.

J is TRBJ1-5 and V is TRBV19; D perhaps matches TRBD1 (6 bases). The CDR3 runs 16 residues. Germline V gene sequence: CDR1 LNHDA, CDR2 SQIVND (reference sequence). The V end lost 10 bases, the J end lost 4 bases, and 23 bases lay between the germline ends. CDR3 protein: CATMGVTGLTNQPQHF. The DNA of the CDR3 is TGTGCCACCATGGGGGTTACAGGGTTGACTAATCAGCCCCAGCATTTT. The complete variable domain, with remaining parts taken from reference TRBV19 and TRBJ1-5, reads DGGITQSPKYLFRKEGQNVTLSCEQNLNHDAMYWYRQDPGQGLRLIYYSQIVNDFQKGDIAEGYSVSREKKESFPLTVTSAQKNPTAFYLCATMGVTGLTNQPQHFGDGTRLSIL.

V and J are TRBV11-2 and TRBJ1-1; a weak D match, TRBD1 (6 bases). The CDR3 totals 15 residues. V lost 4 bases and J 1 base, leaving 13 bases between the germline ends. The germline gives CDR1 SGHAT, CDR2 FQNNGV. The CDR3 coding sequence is TGTGCCAGCAGCTCCAACAGGGCTAGGAACACTGAAGCTTTCTTT. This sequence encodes CASSSNRARNTEAFF.

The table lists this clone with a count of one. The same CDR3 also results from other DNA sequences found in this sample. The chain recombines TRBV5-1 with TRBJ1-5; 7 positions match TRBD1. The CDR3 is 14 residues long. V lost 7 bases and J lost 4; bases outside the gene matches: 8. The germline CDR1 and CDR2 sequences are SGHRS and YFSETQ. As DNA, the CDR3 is TGCGCCAGCGGGGGACAGTATAGTAATCAGCCCCAGCATTTT. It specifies CASGGQYSNQPQHF.

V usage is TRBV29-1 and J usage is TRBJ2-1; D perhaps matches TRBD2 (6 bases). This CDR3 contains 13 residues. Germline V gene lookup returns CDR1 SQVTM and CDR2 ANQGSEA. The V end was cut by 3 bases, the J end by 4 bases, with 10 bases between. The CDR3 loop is CSVEGLSYNEQFF. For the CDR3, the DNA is TGCAGCGTTGAGGGACTGTCTTACAATGAGCAGTTCTTC.

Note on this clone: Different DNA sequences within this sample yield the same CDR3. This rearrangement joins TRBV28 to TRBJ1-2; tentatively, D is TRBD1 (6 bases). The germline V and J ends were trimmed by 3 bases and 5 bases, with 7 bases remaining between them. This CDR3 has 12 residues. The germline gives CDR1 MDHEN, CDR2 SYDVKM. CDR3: CASSLQGYGYTF. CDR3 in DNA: TGTGCCAGCAGTTTGCAGGGGTATGGCTACACCTTC.

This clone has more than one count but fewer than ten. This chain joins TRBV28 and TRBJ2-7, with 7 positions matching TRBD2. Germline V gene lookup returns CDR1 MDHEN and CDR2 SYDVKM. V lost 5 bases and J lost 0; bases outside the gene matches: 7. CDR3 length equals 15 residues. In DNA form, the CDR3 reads TGTGCCAGCAGTAGGGAGGGTGTAGGCTCCTACGAGCAGTACTTC. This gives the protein CASSREGVGSYEQYF.

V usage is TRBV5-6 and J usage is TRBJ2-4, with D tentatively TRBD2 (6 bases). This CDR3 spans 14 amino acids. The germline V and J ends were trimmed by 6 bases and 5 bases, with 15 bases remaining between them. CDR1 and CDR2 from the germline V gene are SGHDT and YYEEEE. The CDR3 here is CASNRAGRENIQYF. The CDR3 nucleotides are TGTGCCAGCAACCGGGCGGGGCGAGAAAACATTCAGTACTTC.